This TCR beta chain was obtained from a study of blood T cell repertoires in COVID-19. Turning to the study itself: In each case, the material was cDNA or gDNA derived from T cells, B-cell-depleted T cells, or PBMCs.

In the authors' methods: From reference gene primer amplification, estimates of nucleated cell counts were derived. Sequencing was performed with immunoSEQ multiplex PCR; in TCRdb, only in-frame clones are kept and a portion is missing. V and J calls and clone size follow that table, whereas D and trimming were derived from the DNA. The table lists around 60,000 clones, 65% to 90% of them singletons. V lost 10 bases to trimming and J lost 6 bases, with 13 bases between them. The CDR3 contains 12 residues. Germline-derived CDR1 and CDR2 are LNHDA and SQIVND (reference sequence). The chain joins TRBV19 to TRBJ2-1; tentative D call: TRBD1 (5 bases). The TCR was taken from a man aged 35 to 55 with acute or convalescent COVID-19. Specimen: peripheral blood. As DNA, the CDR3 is TGTGCCACTACAGGCGGAATCAATGAGCAGTTCTTC. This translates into CATTGGINEQFF.